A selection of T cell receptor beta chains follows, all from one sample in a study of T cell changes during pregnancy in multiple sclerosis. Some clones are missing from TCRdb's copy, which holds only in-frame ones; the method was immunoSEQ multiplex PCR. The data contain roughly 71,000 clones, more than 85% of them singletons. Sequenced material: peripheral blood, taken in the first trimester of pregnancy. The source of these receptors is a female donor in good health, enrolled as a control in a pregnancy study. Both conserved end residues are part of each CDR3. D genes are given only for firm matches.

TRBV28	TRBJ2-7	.	TGTGCCAGCAGTCCAGGGGGGCAGACCTCCTACGAGCAGTACTTC	CASSPGGQTSYEQYF
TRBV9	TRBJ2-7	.	TGTGCCAGCAGCGTATCTGATGTAAGCGGCTACGAGCAGTACTTC	CASSVSDVSGYEQYF
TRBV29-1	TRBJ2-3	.	TGCAGCGTTGAGAGGGCGAAGGATACGCAGTATTTT	CSVERAKDTQYF
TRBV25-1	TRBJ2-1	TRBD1	TGTGCCAGCAGCCTGGGAGACAGGGGGTGGAATGAGCAGTTCTTC	CASSLGDRGWNEQFF
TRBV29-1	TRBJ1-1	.	TGCAGCGGAGTTGCGGTAACTGAAGCTTTCTTT	CSGVAVTEAFF
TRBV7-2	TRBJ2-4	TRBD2	TGTGCCAGCAGCATCCGGGGAGGGCAGCTTTTCGCCAAAAACATTCAGTACTTC	CASSIRGGQLFAKNIQYF
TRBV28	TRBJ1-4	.	TGTGCCAGCAGTTCGTACCTGAGGAATGAAAAACTGTTTTTT	CASSSYLRNEKLFF
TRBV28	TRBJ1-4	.	TGTGCCAGCAGCCCTTACAGGGAAAAACTGTTTTTT	CASSPYREKLFF
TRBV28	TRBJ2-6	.	TGTGCCAGCAGAGGGGTATCTGGGGCCAACGTCCTGACTTTC	CASRGVSGANVLTF
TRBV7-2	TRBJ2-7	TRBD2	TGTGCCAGCGCGATAGCCGGGACTAGCGGTTACGAGCAGTACTTC	CASAIAGTSGYEQYF
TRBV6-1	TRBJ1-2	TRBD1	TGTGCCAGCAGTGGGACAGGGGGAGACGTTAACTATGGCTACACCTTC	CASSGTGGDVNYGYTF
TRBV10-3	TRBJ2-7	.	TGTGCCATCAGTGAGTTACCCGAGGAGCAGTACTTC	CAISELPEEQYF
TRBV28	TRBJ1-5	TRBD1	TGTGCCAGCAGTTTTTCCTCTGGGACAGGGGCCAATCAGCCCCAGCATTTT	CASSFSSGTGANQPQHF
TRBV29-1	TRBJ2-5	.	TGCAGCGTCACCCTCGGGGAAGAGACCCAGTACTTC	CSVTLGEETQYF
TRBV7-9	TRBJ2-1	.	TGTGCCAGCAGCCTCGGTAATGAGCAGTTCTTC	CASSLGNEQFF
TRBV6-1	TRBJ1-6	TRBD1	TGTGCCAGCAGTGACGACAGGGGGGTATATTATAATTCACCCCTCCACTTT	CASSDDRGVYYNSPLHF